This T cell receptor (beta chain) was captured in a study of shared clonotypes between healthy human individuals. The study, taken as a whole, reports: For naive CD4 cells, approximately 5% of clonotypes were shared across a handful of donors. Generally, naive subsets (rather than memory subsets) showed larger estimated richness.

With respect to this clone: Its specificity is unknown. Other DNA sequences from this sample encode an identical CDR3 as well.

The CDR3 is made up of 15 amino acids. V lost 1 base and J 0 bases, leaving 10 bases between the germline ends. Germline V gives CDR1 MDHEN, CDR2 SYDVKM. Every one of the donors was a Caucasian adult that lived in Nashville, Tennessee. Authors' analysis steps: Because ImmunoSEQ provided only junction sequences with no quality scores, the filtering differed. Assay used: immunoSEQ multiplex PCR; TCRdb lists only in-frame clones, some missing. V, J and clone size reflect that table, while D and trimming were determined from the DNA. Of approximately 700,000 clones in the sample, 55% to 85% were seen once.

Sequenced material: memory CD4+ T cells sorted from blood. The subset denotes: CD45RA-negative fraction. This TCR was recovered from a woman aged 25 to 45 in good health. The V gene is TRBV28, the J gene TRBJ2-7; D gene uncertain. CDR3 nucleotide sequence: TGTGCCAGCAGTTTATCCGGCAGGAGCTCCTACGAGCAGTACTTC. This sequence encodes CASSLSGRSSYEQYF.